This T cell receptor beta chain was observed in a study of blood T cell repertoires in COVID-19. Study details: The United States, Italy and Spain were the sources of the acute and convalescent COVID-19 samples. T cells, B-cell-depleted T cells, or PBMCs provided the cDNA or gDNA that served as material.

The V end lost 0 bases, the J end lost 8 bases, and 25 bases lay between the germline ends. The CDR3 contains 17 residues. In germline, CDR1 is SQVTM, CDR2 ANQGSEA. In the original workflow: Quantification of nucleated cells was approximated via reference gene primer amplification. The data were produced by immunoSEQ multiplex PCR, yet TCRdb's version contains in-frame clones alone and is incomplete. That table is the source of V, J and clone size, and D and trimming were worked out from the DNA. The data hold about 350,000 clones, with 80% to 90% observed a single time. This receptor was identified in a man aged 25 to 40 with COVID-19, enrolled during active disease. The rearrangement joins TRBV29-1 to TRBJ1-2, with TRBD1 as a possible D gene (6 bases). Sequenced: peripheral blood. The CDR3 nucleotides are TGCAGCGTTGAAGATCAGACCCTCTCGGGGGGCTTAGGAGGCTACACCTTC. Translated, it gives CSVEDQTLSGGLGGYTF.